These 8 T cell receptor beta chains were sequenced from one sample in a study of T cells after yellow fever vaccination. MiXCR was run by TCRdb on the 5' RACE reads, yielding one entry per CDR3 protein. The sample lists over 110,000 distinct CDR3 sequences; more than 6% were seen once. Sequenced here: CD4+ T cells sorted from PBMCs, sampled 5 days after the yellow fever booster vaccination. The receptors here all came from a man aged 25 to 40 who received the YFV17D yellow fever vaccine.

This clonotype was recorded at least ten times. An end of the junction does not agree with germline; a read error may underlie this. The chain has TRBV18 and TRBJ1-5; D is unclear. The CDR3 runs 15 residues. Per the germline V gene, CDR1 is KGHSH and CDR2 is LQKENI. The CDR3 sequence: CASSPLKDSNQPQHF. DNA for the CDR3: TGTGCCAGCTCGCCACTCAAAGATAGCAATCAGCCCCAGCATTTT. The entire variable domain, with the rest obtained from reference TRBV18 and TRBJ1-5, is as follows: NAGVMQNPRHLVRRRGQEARLRCSPMKGHSHVYWYRQLPEEGLKFMVYLQKENIIDESGMPKERFSAEFPKEGPSILRIQQVVRGDSAAYFCASSPLKDSNQPQHFGDGTRLSIL.

The genes are TRBV7-3 and TRBJ2-4; D ambiguous. Germline values: CDR1 SGHTA, CDR2 FQGTGA. Trimming took 2 bases from V and 1 from J, leaving 6 bases between them. This CDR3 is built from 14 residues. CDR3 loop: CASSLSGAKNIQYF. The CDR3, as DNA: TGTGCCAGCAGCTTATCCGGGGCCAAAAACATTCAGTACTTC.

This clonotype has a count of ten or more. J is TRBJ2-5 and V is TRBV7-2, with 8 bases identical to TRBD2. Trimming removed 1 base from V and 7 bases from J; junction bases left unmatched: 5. The germline CDR1 and CDR2 sequences are SGHTA and FQGNSA. The CDR3 has 14 residues. CDR3 region: CASSLDSGMRTQYF. Written as DNA, the CDR3 is TGTGCCAGCAGCTTAGATAGCGGGATGCGGACCCAGTACTTC.

The table lists this clonotype with many counts. V and J are TRBV5-4 and TRBJ2-5; TRBD1 aligns across 8 bases. The CDR3 spans 14 residues. The trim removed 10 bases at V and 1 base at J, leaving 9 bases unmatched. In germline, CDR1 is SGHNT, CDR2 YYREEE (reference sequence). The CDR3 loop is CAVQDRVFQETQYF. The CDR3 region has the DNA TGTGCCGTCCAGGACAGGGTCTTCCAAGAGACCCAGTACTTC. Using reference TRBV5-4 and TRBJ2-5 for the parts outside the CDR3, the full variable domain is ETGVTQSPTHLIKTRGQQVTLRCSSQSGHNTVSWYQQALGQGPQFIFQYYREEENGRGNFPPRFSGLQFPNYSSELNVNALELDDSALYLCAVQDRVFQETQYFGPGTRLLVL.

This clonotype appeared many times. V is TRBV7-2 and J is TRBJ2-7; D is ambiguous. V dropped 2 bases and J dropped 0 bases, with 11 bases sitting between them. This CDR3 contains 15 residues. Per germline, CDR1 SGHTA and CDR2 FQGNSA. The chain's CDR3 is CASSLRFTSSYEQYF. The CDR3 nucleotides read TGTGCCAGCAGCTTACGTTTTACCAGCTCCTACGAGCAGTACTTC.

The table lists this clonotype with many counts. CDR3 DNA sequence: TGTGCCAGCAGCCAAGCCAACTACGAGCAGTACTTC. It specifies CASSQANYEQYF. V usage is TRBV14 and J usage is TRBJ2-7; D not resolved. The V gene's germline CDR1 is SGHDN and CDR2 FVKESK. V lost 1 base to trimming and J lost 3 bases, with 4 bases between them. This CDR3 is built from 12 residues.

At least ten counts were recorded for this clonotype. The CDR3 reads CASNPEKRNEQFF. CDR3 bases: TGTGCCAGCAATCCGGAGAAGAGAAATGAGCAGTTCTTC. The chain links TRBV7-2 to TRBJ2-1; no clear D. Germline CDR1 and CDR2: SGHTA and FQGNSA. This CDR3 comprises 13 residues. Between the trimmed V and J ends, which lost 7 bases and 7 bases, there was a span of 14 bases.

The chain is built from TRBV20-1 and TRBJ2-1, with 10 bases matching TRBD2. V shed 0 bases, J shed 5 bases, and the junction held 10 bases outside the gene matches. This CDR3 region has 17 residues. Germline V gives CDR1 DFQATT, CDR2 SNEGSKA (reference sequence). Here the CDR3 reads CSARDQSGRAPHNEQFF. As DNA, the CDR3 is TGCAGTGCTAGAGATCAAAGCGGGAGGGCCCCACACAATGAGCAGTTCTTC.